The rows below give T cell receptor beta chains drawn from one sample of a study of cytomegalovirus exposure and HLA in healthy donors. TCRdb keeps only in-frame clones here, not all; method: immunoSEQ multiplex PCR. The sample lists 90,000 to 130,000 clones, approximately 70% occurring once. The material sequenced was PBMCs. These receptors were collected from a man between 25 and 39 years old in good health and CMV-seropositive. The CDR3 runs from the conserved cysteine through the conserved F or W. D genes are given only for firm matches. Rows may omit the clone size; those that give it use once, few, many or a size class.

D	V	J	size	CDR3	DNA
NA	TRBV5-4	TRBJ1-1	NA	CASSRDRRGSEAFF	TGTGCCAGCAGCCGAGACCGAAGAGGGAGTGAAGCTTTCTTT
TRBD2	TRBV4-3	TRBJ2-1	NA	CASSQRLAGGPFNEQFF	TGCGCCAGCAGCCAAAGACTAGCGGGAGGGCCTTTCAATGAGCAGTTCTTC
NA	TRBV12-5	TRBJ1-2	few	CASGLASQGNGYTF	TGTGCTAGTGGTTTGGCTTCCCAGGGGAATGGCTACACCTTC
NA	TRBV9	TRBJ2-7	few	CASSEGAGLGGHEQYF	TGTGCCAGCAGCGAGGGGGCAGGACTCGGGGGCCACGAGCAGTACTTC
NA	TRBV7-2	TRBJ2-7	NA	CASSLGAGIFYEQYF	TGTGCCAGCAGCTTAGGAGCAGGGATTTTCTACGAGCAGTACTTC
TRBD2	TRBV7-3	TRBJ2-1	NA	CASSLGGGANEQFF	TGTGCCAGCAGCTTAGGCGGGGGGGCCAATGAGCAGTTCTTC
NA	TRBV18	TRBJ1-6	NA	CASSPSRSSYNSPLHF	TGTGCCAGCTCACCCTCTAGGAGCTCCTATAATTCACCCCTCCACTTT
TRBD1	TRBV9	TRBJ1-5	few	CASSAGQGAYQPQHF	TGTGCCAGCAGCGCCGGACAGGGGGCCTACCAGCCCCAGCATTTT
TRBD2	TRBV6-6	TRBJ2-1	NA	CASTFSGTNEQFF	TGTGCCAGCACCTTTAGCGGGACCAATGAGCAGTTCTTC
NA	TRBV28	TRBJ2-5	NA	CASSPSASAVGETQYF	TGTGCCAGCAGTCCGTCGGCCTCAGCGGTCGGGGAGACCCAGTACTTC
NA	TRBV2	TRBJ2-1	NA	CASSGLDSYNEQFF	TGTGCCAGCAGTGGCCTAGATTCCTACAATGAGCAGTTCTTC
TRBD1	TRBV29-1	TRBJ1-1	NA	CSVGGTGGHPLNTEAFF	TGCAGCGTTGGGGGGACAGGGGGTCATCCGCTGAACACTGAAGCTTTCTTT
NA	TRBV7-2	TRBJ2-5	NA	CASSFHGGHEGETQYF	TGTGCCAGCAGCTTTCATGGGGGACACGAAGGAGAGACCCAGTACTTC
TRBD2	TRBV4-2	TRBJ2-5	NA	CASSSGGAQETQYF	TGTGCCAGCAGCAGCGGGGGGGCCCAAGAGACCCAGTACTTC
TRBD1	TRBV6-5	TRBJ1-6	NA	CASSYITGADSPLHF	TGTGCCAGCAGTTACATCACAGGGGCAGATTCACCCCTCCACTTT
NA	TRBV6-5	TRBJ2-3	few	CASSSVQGPDTQYF	TGTGCCAGCAGTTCTGTTCAGGGGCCAGATACGCAGTATTTT
TRBD2	TRBV7-8	TRBJ2-3	NA	CASSLVGGSTDTQYF	TGTGCCAGCAGCTTAGTCGGGGGGTCAACCGATACGCAGTATTTT
TRBD2	TRBV5-1	TRBJ2-1	NA	CASGILAGNEQFF	TGCGCCAGCGGAATATTAGCGGGAAATGAGCAGTTCTTC
TRBD1	TRBV12-5	TRBJ1-1	once	CASGPGQGRSDTEAFF	TGTGCTAGTGGTCCGGGACAGGGTCGGTCCGACACTGAAGCTTTCTTT
NA	TRBV2	TRBJ1-6	NA	CASSERVRDNSPLHF	TGTGCCAGCAGTGAGAGGGTAAGGGATAATTCACCCCTCCACTTT
TRBD1	TRBV6-5	TRBJ2-5	few	CASRLGTGLAETQYF	TGTGCCAGCAGACTAGGGACAGGGCTGGCGGAGACCCAGTACTTC
NA	TRBV30	TRBJ2-7	NA	CAWSVGARYEQYF	TGTGCCTGGAGTGTGGGGGCCCGGTACGAGCAGTACTTC
TRBD1	TRBV6-5	TRBJ2-1	few	CASSYGQGYEQFF	TGTGCCAGCAGTTACGGACAGGGTTATGAGCAGTTCTTC
TRBD1	TRBV7-8	TRBJ2-7	once	CASSLQGRGPGSYEQYF	TGTGCCAGCAGCTTACAGGGCAGGGGGCCAGGCTCCTACGAGCAGTACTTC
NA	TRBV4-1	TRBJ2-7	few	CASSQLGQGPYEQYF	TGCGCCAGCAGCCAACTGGGGCAGGGTCCCTACGAGCAGTACTTC
NA	TRBV16	TRBJ1-1	once	CASSPRGTEAFF	TGTGCCAGCAGTCCCAGGGGTACTGAAGCTTTCTTT
TRBD1	TRBV5-3	TRBJ2-7	NA	CARSQDREGYEQYF	TGTGCCAGATCACAGGACAGGGAAGGCTACGAGCAGTACTTC
NA	TRBV28	TRBJ1-1	few	CASSLLGRLTEAFF	TGTGCCAGCAGTTTATTAGGGAGATTGACTGAAGCTTTCTTT
NA	TRBV27	TRBJ1-1	NA	CASSLGAAGEGAEAFF	TGTGCCAGCAGTTTAGGGGCTGCGGGGGAAGGGGCTGAAGCTTTCTTT
TRBD1	TRBV4-2	TRBJ1-5	NA	CASSQAGEGQEGSQPQHF	TGTGCCAGCAGCCAAGCCGGCGAGGGACAGGAAGGCTCTCAGCCCCAGCATTTT
NA	TRBV6-5	TRBJ1-2	NA	CASSYRQAPNYGYTF	TGTGCCAGCAGTTACAGACAGGCGCCTAACTATGGCTACACCTTC
TRBD2	TRBV7-8	TRBJ2-3	NA	CASSPGRLAGGPGTDTQYF	TGTGCCAGCAGCCCAGGGCGACTAGCGGGGGGCCCGGGGACAGATACGCAGTATTTT
TRBD1	TRBV19	TRBJ1-1	NA	CASSIRQGQDGDTEAFF	TGTGCCAGTAGTATCCGACAGGGCCAGGATGGGGACACTGAAGCTTTCTTT
TRBD1	TRBV29-1	TRBJ1-1	NA	CSGTQTGGTEAFF	TGCAGCGGCACCCAGACAGGGGGAACTGAAGCTTTCTTT
TRBD1	TRBV11-2	TRBJ2-7	few	CASSLVRSWTGGYEQYF	TGTGCCAGCAGCTTAGTTCGGTCCTGGACAGGGGGCTACGAGCAGTACTTC
NA	TRBV28	TRBJ2-1	NA	CASRPADRSSYNEQFF	TGTGCCAGCAGACCGGCCGACAGAAGTTCCTACAATGAGCAGTTCTTC
NA	TRBV18	TRBJ1-1	NA	CASSPKGLNTEAFF	TGTGCCAGCTCACCAAAGGGGCTGAACACTGAAGCTTTCTTT
TRBD1	TRBV12-5	TRBJ1-2	NA	CASGPTGTGVYGYTF	TGTGCTAGTGGCCCTACCGGGACAGGGGTCTATGGCTACACCTTC
TRBD1	TRBV29-1	TRBJ1-1	few	CSVVGQGNTEAFF	TGCAGCGTCGTCGGACAGGGGAACACTGAAGCTTTCTTT
NA	TRBV5-6	TRBJ1-3	NA	CASSLGLLPIEGNTIYF	TGTGCCAGCAGCTTGGGTCTTCTTCCAATAGAAGGAAACACCATATATTTT
TRBD1	TRBV29-1	TRBJ1-1	NA	CSVLIRPPSGTGTSVEAFF	TGCAGCGTCCTCATTAGGCCTCCATCGGGGACAGGCACTTCTGTTGAAGCTTTCTTT
NA	TRBV5-5	TRBJ1-5	NA	CASSLRFGQDNQPQHF	TGTGCCAGCAGCTTGCGATTTGGTCAGGACAATCAGCCCCAGCATTTT
TRBD2	TRBV12-5	TRBJ2-5	once	CASGSPAGAETQYF	TGTGCTAGTGGTTCCCCAGCGGGGGCAGAGACCCAGTACTTC
NA	TRBV25-1	TRBJ1-1	NA	CASIQGTEAFF	TGTGCCAGCATTCAGGGAACTGAAGCTTTCTTT
TRBD2	TRBV7-6	TRBJ2-7	NA	CASSLVGGGPGEQYF	TGTGCCAGCAGCTTAGTGGGGGGGGGACCAGGGGAGCAGTACTTC
TRBD2	TRBV2	TRBJ2-1	NA	CASSLVPLTSGGVNEQFF	TGTGCCAGCAGTCTTGTGCCCCTTACTAGCGGGGGGGTAAATGAGCAGTTCTTC
TRBD2	TRBV13	TRBJ2-4	NA	CASSHGGGAKNIQYF	TGTGCCAGCAGCCACGGGGGGGGAGCCAAAAACATTCAGTACTTC
NA	TRBV10-1	TRBJ1-1	NA	CASSESSGGDLNTEAFF	TGCGCCAGCAGTGAGTCCTCTGGGGGGGACTTGAACACTGAAGCTTTCTTT
NA	TRBV6-6	TRBJ1-2	NA	CASHGGGWNYGYTF	TGTGCCAGCCATGGGGGGGGCTGGAACTATGGCTACACCTTC